This T cell receptor (beta chain) stems from a study of blood T cell repertoires in COVID-19. Overall study context: What the recovered Cohort 3 donors had was two negative PCRs, clearance, or symptom resolution.

Profiled with immunoSEQ multiplex PCR; TCRdb holds only in-frame clones, not every one. The sample shows some 300,000 clones, 70% to 90% of them seen only once. This CDR3 has 13 amino acids. V was trimmed by 3 bases and J by 6 bases, leaving 11 bases between them. Participants were aged roughly 18 to 100 years from 24 US areas. Input material: PBMCs or T cells enriched from blood (not recorded which). This receptor was obtained from an older woman in a cohort exposed to, infected with or recovered from COVID-19 (not recorded which). The chain is built from TRBV12-3 or TRBV12-4 and TRBJ1-2; D might be TRBD1 (5 bases). CDR3 DNA: TGTGCCAGCAGTTTCGCCAGGGTAGATGGCTACACCTTC. It is translated as CASSFARVDGYTF.